This TCR beta chain is drawn from a study of early T cells in non-severe SARS-CoV-2 infection. TCRdb re-derived calls from the 5' RACE reads in MiXCR, one entry per CDR3 protein. The data hold roughly 70,000 distinct CDR3 sequences, with around 20% observed a single time. The germline CDR1 and CDR2 sequences are DFQATT and SNEGSKA (reference sequence). CDR3 length: 14 amino acids. In the case of this clonotype: The junction does not match germline at one end; this may be a read error.

The V gene is TRBV20-1, the J gene TRBJ2-1; 12 bases are a match to TRBD2. The sequences come from whole blood, collected at baseline. The receptor's source is an adult who was a healthcare worker with PCR-confirmed SARS-CoV-2 infection or an uninfected control (not recorded which). CDR3 sequence (DNA): TGCAGTGCTAGCGTCGCTCTAGCGGGGGGGCACCCGCTCTTC. Translated: CSASVALAGGHPLF.